This TCR beta chain was recorded in a study of tumor-infiltrating lymphocytes in localized non-small cell lung cancer (dated by TCRdb to the early 2020s). A note on the overall study: Several histologies were represented in the cohort, which also included both smokers and never-smokers as well as patients whose samples were collected after neoadjuvant chemotherapy. The overall ICON cohort was composed of some 140 surgical patients with localized non-small cell lung cancer whose tumors were resected. Alongside flow cytometry, multiplex immunofluorescence, RNA-seq, exome sequencing and proteomics, TCR sequencing was applied to the same patients as one of several integrated assays. For a few dozen patients, immunoSEQ T-cell fraction was compared between paired tumor and uninvolved lung. Resected tumor tissue and uninvolved lung tissue described as non-adjacent to the tumor were contributed by each patient, with both tissues obtained from the same patient.

As encoded in the germline V gene (reference sequence), CDR1 is GTSNPN while CDR2 is SVGIG. From cysteine to phenylalanine, the CDR3 is 13 amino acids long. Here the CDR3 DNA is all that survives: 39 bases in frame from base 1. V lost 2 bases and J lost 2 bases; the stretch between them is 7 bases long. Paper-wide results and their limitations: Because different assays used different pieces of the same tissue, intratumor heterogeneity could not be separated from technical variation. Assay coverage varied across patients depending on available tissue quantity, so only a subset of the cohort had TCR sequencing. In line with immunofluorescence CD3 counts, TCRbeta sequencing supported higher T cell infiltration in tumors compared with uninvolved lung tissue. Tumor T-cell fraction from TCR sequencing was not associated with recurrence-free survival (p = 0.61). TCR-derived T-cell fraction did not differ between the flow cytometry-defined immunotypes IM1 (good prognosis) and IM2 (poor prognosis).

Enrollment in ICON was initiated in April 2016, and the last patient was enrolled in 2018. From a subcohort of 76 patients, fresh tumor and matched uninvolved tissue were collected for in-depth immune analyses, including TCR sequencing. No cell sorting was done, and TCR sequencing was instead run on DNA isolated from bulk tissue. To note about this clone: The clone's antigen remains unknown. No quality values exist for individual bases; no much larger clone is one base distant.

TCR sequencing with the immunoSEQ assay provided the T-cell fraction in tumor and uninvolved lung tissue. In the source study's methods: To analyze survival, patients were divided into a high T-cell fraction group (upper tertile) and a low T-cell fraction group (lower two tertiles), and the two groups were compared using a log-rank test. A signed-rank test was used to check for differences in T-cell fraction between paired tumor and uninvolved lung. TCRdb retrieved this table from immuneACCESS and kept in-frame rearrangements only. Not all clones are present; in checked studies, unresolved V genes account for under half, and no reason is known for the remainder. The V and J calls and clone size are taken from that table; D and trimming were inferred from the DNA. This sample is represented by some 9,500 clones; 70% to 80% of them were singletons. The top ten constitute 8.5% to 10% of the sample.

The source of this sequence is a human donor with non-small cell lung cancer. Sequenced input: lung tumor tissue. The rearrangement joined TRBV30 to TRBJ2-1; the D gene is unclear. The CDR3 region: CAWSRAPYNEQFF. The bases read TGTGCCTGGAGTAGAGCTCCCTACAATGAGCAGTTCTTC.